This T cell receptor (beta chain) was obtained from a study of follicular helper T cells after annual influenza vaccination. About the research overall: After each seasonal flu vaccination, blood came on days 0, 7 and 28.

Whole-study findings and limits: Each annual vaccination recalled recurring oligoclonal ICOS+CD38+ cTfh clonotypes. ICOS+CD38+ cTfh clonality change tracked circulating plasmablast frequency change.

Comments on this clone: As yet, its antigen is unknown.

Assay used: immunoSEQ multiplex PCR; TCRdb lists only in-frame clones, some missing. The data show about 12,000 clones, about 80% seen once. Time point noted: 2015-2016 season, pre-vaccination. ICOS+CD38+ and ICOS-CD38- fractions were sorted from non-naive CD4+CXCR5+PD-1+ cells. The CDR3 is 16 residues long. The sequence was obtained from an adult who received the influenza vaccine. The sequencing used CXCR5+ CD38- circulating T follicular helper cells from blood, collected on the day of influenza vaccination. Indicated subset: circulating Tfh, non-naive CD4+CXCR5+PD-1+ (ICOS+CD38+ or ICOS-CD38-). The chain couples TRBV7-5 to TRBJ1-3; TRBD1 is the table's D call and was not checked against the DNA. TRBV7-5 has pseudogene status. CDR3 in DNA: TGTGCCAGACAGGTACCACACACCTCCTCTGGAAACACCATATATTTT. Translated, it gives CARQVPHTSSGNTIYF.